Presented here are 5 T cell receptor beta chains from one specimen sequenced in a study of shared clonotypes between healthy human individuals. Assay: immunoSEQ multiplex PCR; the TCRdb copy retains only in-frame clones and omits some. The table has about 510,000 clones, around 74% seen once. The sequenced material came from PBMCs. The receptors were sampled from a middle-aged woman in good health. Some clones in this sample may be carry-over from other donors' samples.

V is TRBV6-1 and J is TRBJ2-6; D is unresolved. Germline loops: CDR1 MNHNS, CDR2 SASEGT. The CDR3 runs 14 residues. The V and J ends lost 3 bases and 0 bases respectively, with 3 bases between them. CDR3 in amino acids: CASSDRSGANVLTF. The CDR3 region has the DNA TGTGCCAGCAGTGACCGCTCTGGGGCCAACGTCCTGACTTTC.

This clone was seen a handful of times. The chain joins TRBV30 to TRBJ1-1; D is ambiguous. The V end lost 7 bases, the J end lost 4 bases, and 10 bases lay between the germline ends. Germline V gene sequence: CDR1 GTSNPN, CDR2 SVGIG (reference sequence). This CDR3 region has 11 residues. The CDR3 sequence is CAFSRSTEAFF. Here the CDR3 DNA reads TGTGCCTTCAGCCGGAGCACTGAAGCTTTCTTT.

The V and J genes are TRBV11-2 and TRBJ2-7; the match to TRBD2 covers 7 bases. In germline, CDR1 is SGHAT, CDR2 FQNNGV. J lost 3 bases, V lost 0 bases, and 8 bases had no gene match. The CDR3 has 16 amino acids. The CDR3 DNA follows: TGTGCCAGCAGCTTAGATTGGGCGGGAGTAGGCTACGAGCAGTACTTC. Its protein product is CASSLDWAGVGYEQYF.

In this sample, this clone turned up once. The chain uses TRBV7-9 and TRBJ2-6; tentative D call: TRBD2 (6 bases). The germline V gene has CDR1 SEHNR and CDR2 FQNEAQ (reference sequence). The CDR3 loop spans 19 amino acids. Trimming removed 1 base at V and 1 base at J, with 17 bases between. The CDR3 protein is CASSLVRGNLMSGANVLTF. The DNA of the CDR3 is TGTGCCAGCAGCTTAGTACGCGGGAACTTGATGTCTGGGGCCAACGTCCTGACTTTC.

V usage is TRBV29-1 and J usage is TRBJ2-3; D unresolved. Trimming took off 6 bases at V and 0 bases at J, with 10 bases between the two ends. This CDR3 is built from 13 residues. Germline V gene sequence: CDR1 SQVTM, CDR2 ANQGSEA. CDR3 DNA sequence: TGCAGCGTGGCCGTAGCTAGCACAGATACGCAGTATTTT. Translation gives CSVAVASTDTQYF.